This TCR beta chain was found in a study of T cell responses to AZD1222 COVID-19 vaccine. This CDR3 region has 16 residues. Germline values: CDR1 LNHDA, CDR2 SQIVND (reference sequence). V was cut by 2 bases and J by 0 bases, with 11 bases left in between. This clone was seen a single time. Its antigen remains unidentified. The table came from immunoSEQ multiplex PCR; TCRdb's copy has only in-frame clones and leaves some out. The table shows about 150,000 clones, with around 94% occurring only once. Study-level results: Close to half of spike-specific TCRs reportedly recognize unmutated variant regions. Spike regions recognized by vaccine-associated CD4 TCRs spanned the protein, led by 160-218 and 743-854. Baseline serology detected seropositivity in only six or seven AZD1222 recipients.

The source is an adult in good health. The starting material was peripheral blood, obtained on day 0 of AZD1222 vaccination. The chain carries TRBV19 and TRBJ2-1; no clear D gene. In DNA form, the CDR3 reads TGTGCCAGTAGTATAATTGGCGCGAGCTCCTACAATGAGCAGTTCTTC. It codes for CASSIIGASSYNEQFF.